This T cell receptor (beta chain) was sequenced for a study of blood T cell repertoires in COVID-19. Study-level information: Sites in the United States, Italy and Spain provided acute and convalescent COVID-19 samples. PBMCs, B-cell-depleted T cells, or T cells were the source of the cDNA or gDNA that made up the material.

Produced via immunoSEQ multiplex PCR; TCRdb's table is partial and in-frame only. The sample includes 210,000 or so clones, 70% to 90% of them seen just once. Trimming took off 4 bases at V and 6 bases at J, with 15 bases between the two ends. The germline V gene has CDR1 SQVTM and CDR2 ANQGSEA. The CDR3 is made up of 14 amino acids. The clonotype comes from a man younger than 45 who had recovered from COVID-19. The chain has TRBV29-1 and TRBJ2-2, with a possible D match to TRBD1 (6 bases). Sequencing used PBMCs or T cells enriched from blood (not recorded which). This CDR3 reads CSVVSAGVSGELFF. CDR3 coding DNA: TGCAGCGTTGTCTCAGCAGGGGTGTCCGGGGAGCTGTTTTTT.